These 25 T cell receptor beta chains were sequenced from one sample in a study of liver allograft versus peripheral blood T cells. As for the study in general: T cell receptor repertoires in transplanted livers were compared with those in recipients' peripheral blood.

TCRdb independently ran MiXCR on the reads; one entry per CDR3 protein. The table includes 890 or so distinct CDR3 sequences, under 20% detected once. These receptors were obtained from a human patient who had a liver transplant. Some T cells may possibly be graft donor cells.

Within the sample, this clonotype is medium-sized. The chain combines TRBV18 with TRBJ1-1; a possible D gene is TRBD1 (5 bases). The CDR3 sequence is 17 residues long. Deletions cut 0 bases from V and 0 bases from J, with 14 bases between. Germline V gene lookup returns CDR1 KGHSH and CDR2 LQKENI. The CDR3 sequence is CASSPPMGGNMNTEAFF. As DNA, the CDR3 is TGTGCCAGCTCACCACCGATGGGGGGAAATATGAACACTGAAGCTTTCTTT.

This clonotype appeared a single time. A far bigger clonotype differs at one base, so this is likely a read error. The chain is built from TRBV6-5 and TRBJ2-1, with D unresolved. The V gene's germline CDR1 is MNHEY and CDR2 SVGAGI. The CDR3 sequence is 15 residues long. The CDR3 DNA is TGTGTCAGCAGTTACTCTCGACCTCTCTACAATGAGCAGTTCTTC. Translating gives CVSSYSRPLYNEQFF.

Sample share makes this clonotype medium-sized. The chain links TRBV9 to TRBJ1-2; no clear D gene. The V gene's germline CDR1 is SGDLS and CDR2 YYNGEE. CDR3 length: 14 residues. Between the trimmed V and J ends, which lost 2 bases and 4 bases, there was a span of 12 bases. CDR3 nucleotide sequence: TGTGCCAGCAGCGTCTCGGCGTCCAGCTATGGCTACACCTTC. Translating gives CASSVSASSYGYTF.

The chain carries TRBV9 and TRBJ2-3; no definite D call. This CDR3 has 13 amino acids. V was pared by 7 bases and J by 3 bases, with 12 bases between. Per germline, CDR1 SGDLS and CDR2 YYNGEE. CDR3 sequence reads: CASGEPRTDTQYF. The CDR3 DNA reads as TGTGCCAGCGGGGAACCTAGGACAGATACGCAGTATTTT.

The chain uses TRBV11-3 and TRBJ1-2; TRBD1 might be the D (5 bases). The ends were cut back, 5 bases at V and 3 bases at J, with 19 bases in the middle. Per the germline V gene, CDR1 is SGHNT and CDR2 is YENEEA. The CDR3 consists of 16 residues. This CDR3 reads CASSPEGRGGDYGYTF. DNA of the CDR3: TGTGCCAGCAGCCCTGAGGGGCGCGGAGGCGACTATGGCTACACCTTC.

Comment on this clonotype: A far larger clone lies a single base away; this is likely a read error. The chain combines TRBV6-5 with TRBJ2-3; 7 positions agree with TRBD2. This CDR3 is built from 15 residues. With 2 bases clipped from V and 7 bases from J, the junction kept 9 bases outside the gene matches. The germline CDR1 and CDR2 sequences are MNHEY and SVGAGI. The CDR3 protein is CASSYGGSIANTQYF. DNA of the CDR3: TGTGCCAGCAGTTACGGCGGGAGTATCGCAAATACGCAGTATTTT.

As regards this clonotype: With only one base between it and a far larger clone, this is likely a read error. This chain links TRBV6-5 with TRBJ1-5, with 9 bases that match TRBD1. The ends lost 11 bases at V and 6 bases at J; junction bases unmatched: 8. The length of the CDR3 is 13 residues. CDR1 and CDR2 from the germline V gene are MNHEY and SVGAGI. This CDR3 is CAVGQGPGQPQHF. DNA of the CDR3: TGTGCCGTCGGACAGGGGCCCGGTCAGCCCCAGCATTTT.

About this clonotype: No conserved phenylalanine or tryptophan ends this CDR3, so it is likely a read error. No DNA is shown, since the ends of the CDR3 on it are uncertain; the CDR3 is the one TCRdb lists. This chain joins TRBV10-3 and TRBJ1-5. Germline assignment: CDR1 ENHRY and CDR2 SYGVKD. The CDR3 comprises 13 residues, both ends counted. This chain's CDR3 is CAIGKGPGQKKKG.

Relative to its sample, this clonotype is medium-sized. The J gene is TRBJ1-2, the V gene TRBV7-9, with a weak D call TRBD1 (5 bases). Trimming left V 3 bases short and J 5 bases short, with 10 bases between. The germline V gene has CDR1 SEHNR and CDR2 FQNEAQ (reference sequence). The CDR3 has 13 residues. This chain's CDR3 is CASSLAGQYGYTF. The CDR3 DNA sequence: TGTGCCAGCAGCTTGGCAGGGCAATATGGCTACACCTTC.

Concerning this clonotype: This likely came from a read error, as a far larger clone is one base away. The DNA of the CDR3 is TGTGCCAGCAGGTTTAGGGCAGACTCCTACAATGAGCAGTTCTTC. It yields the protein CASRFRADSYNEQFF. This chain connects TRBV6-5 to TRBJ2-1; D not resolved. In germline, CDR1 is MNHEY, CDR2 SVGAGI. The CDR3 runs to 15 residues. V was clipped by 6 bases and J by 0 bases, with 12 bases between them.

By share, this clonotype counts as medium-sized. The chain joins TRBV12-3 or TRBV12-4 to TRBJ1-6, with D perhaps TRBD1 (6 bases). V gave up 4 bases and J gave up 6 bases, with 7 bases separating them. This CDR3 has 13 residues. The CDR3: CASSYRVNSPLHF. The CDR3 region has the DNA TGTGCCAGCAGTTACAGGGTTAATTCACCCCTCCACTTT.

By proportion, this clonotype is large (0.1 to 1%). The chain joins TRBV19 to TRBJ1-1; 9 nucleotides match TRBD1. CDR3 length: 14 amino acids. The trim removed 5 bases at V and 6 bases at J, leaving 7 bases unmatched. CDR1 is LNHDA and CDR2 is SQIVND in the germline V gene (reference sequence). CDR3 sequence: CASSPRQGGAEAFF. The CDR3 bases are TGTGCCAGTAGTCCTCGACAGGGGGGAGCTGAAGCTTTCTTT.

The rearrangement uses TRBV27 and TRBJ1-2; D is unclear. Germline CDR1 reads MNHEY; CDR2 reads SMNVEV (reference sequence). The CDR3 consists of 11 residues. As DNA, the CDR3 is TGTGCTTCGGGAGTGAACTATGGCTACACCTTC. Amino acid sequence: CASGVNYGYTF.

The V and J genes are TRBV10-3 and TRBJ1-5; 9 nucleotides line up with TRBD1. Trimming took 8 bases from V and 4 from J; bases not matched to a gene: 3. This CDR3 has 13 amino acids. Germline values: CDR1 ENHRY, CDR2 SYGVKD. CDR3 DNA sequence: TGTGCCATCGGACAGGGGTTAAATCAGCCCCAGCATTTT. Its protein product is CAIGQGLNQPQHF.

The chain employs TRBV25-1 and TRBJ2-5, with D tentatively TRBD2 (7 bases). The V end lost 6 bases, the J end lost 6 bases, and 20 bases lay between the germline ends. Germline CDR1 and CDR2: MGHDK and SYGVNS. CDR3 length equals 15 residues. CDR3 coding DNA: TGTGCCAGCAGCTCGTCTGGGGGGGCCTTAAAGACCCAGTACTTC. Its translation is CASSSSGGALKTQYF.

This clonotype is large (0.1 to 1%). CDR3: CASSLDRSNQPQHF. The CDR3, as DNA: TGTGCCAGCAGTCTGGACAGGAGCAATCAGCCCCAGCATTTT. The rearrangement joins TRBV6-2 or TRBV6-3 to TRBJ1-5; 7 bases map to TRBD1. The CDR3 has 14 residues. J lost 1 base, V lost 5 bases, and 2 bases had no gene match. Germline values: CDR1 MNHEY, CDR2 SVGEGT.

Within the sample, this clonotype is large. This chain connects TRBV7-2 to TRBJ1-5; the D gene is possibly TRBD1 (5 bases). There are 14 residues in the CDR3. From germline, CDR1 is SGHTA and CDR2 FQGNSA. The V gene lost 1 base and the J gene lost 5 bases, with 9 bases spanning the gap. The CDR3 spells CASSLVGGYQPQHF. CDR3 coding DNA: TGTGCCAGCAGCTTAGTTGGGGGGTATCAGCCCCAGCATTTT.

This clonotype is classed as large. The rearrangement joins TRBV7-2 to TRBJ1-3; 8 bases match TRBD1. The CDR3 has 14 residues. Germline CDR1 is SGHTA and CDR2 is FQGNSA. V gave up 5 bases and J gave up 2 bases; unmatched junction bases: 2. CDR3: CASSLTGAGNTIYF. In DNA form, the CDR3 reads TGTGCCAGCAGCCTGACAGGGGCTGGAAACACCATATATTTT. The full variable domain, its missing parts supplied by reference TRBV7-2 and TRBJ1-3, is GAGVSQSPSNKVTEKGKDVELRCDPISGHTALYWYRQSLGQGLEFLIYFQGNSAPDKSGLPSDRFSAERTGGSVSTLTIQRTQQEDSAVYLCASSLTGAGNTIYFGEGSWLTVV.

This clonotype counts as large. The genes are TRBV19 and TRBJ2-7; 9 bases line up with TRBD1. This CDR3 is built from 13 residues. Per the germline V gene, CDR1 is LNHDA and CDR2 is SQIVND (reference sequence). As DNA, the CDR3 is TGTGCTACGGGGAAACAGGGGGCTGGTGAGCAGTACTTC. Translation: CATGKQGAGEQYF. The complete variable domain, with remaining parts taken from reference TRBV19 and TRBJ2-7, reads DGGITQSPKYLFRKEGQNVTLSCEQNLNHDAMYWYRQDPGQGLRLIYYSQIVNDFQKGDIAEGYSVSREKKESFPLTVTSAQKNPTAFYLCATGKQGAGEQYFGPGTRLTVT.

This clonotype was counted once. This likely reflects a read error, since a far larger clone is one base away. The genes are TRBV10-3 and TRBJ1-5; perhaps TRBD1 as D (5 bases). Trimming took off 5 bases at V and 5 bases at J, with 10 bases between the two ends. The CDR3 totals 13 residues. Germline V gene lookup returns CDR1 ENHRY and CDR2 SYGVKD. In nucleotides, the CDR3 is TGTGCCATCAGTTGGGGGATTGATCAGCCCCAGCATTTT. Translating gives CAISWGIDQPQHF.

In DNA form, the CDR3 reads TGTGCCAGCAGCCTAAACCCGGGACAGAACTACGAGCAGTACTTC. It codes for CASSLNPGQNYEQYF. V usage is TRBV3-1 and J usage is TRBJ2-7, with TRBD1 identical over 7 bases. V shed 4 bases, J shed 3 bases, and the junction held 9 bases outside the gene matches. CDR3 length: 15 amino acids. CDR1 LGHDT and CDR2 YNNKEL come from the germline V gene (reference sequence).

In its sample, this clonotype is large (0.1 to 1%). The J gene is TRBJ1-5, the V gene TRBV6-5, with unresolved D. The CDR3 is made up of 13 amino acids. V was shortened by 0 bases and J by 7 bases, with 7 bases between the two germline ends. The germline gives CDR1 MNHEY, CDR2 SVGAGI. The DNA for the CDR3 is TGTGCCAGCAGTTACTCAAAAGGACAGCCCCAGCATTTT. As protein: CASSYSKGQPQHF.

This rearrangement joins TRBV2 to TRBJ2-7; TRBD2 aligns across 7 bases. The J segment lost 4 bases and the V segment lost 3 bases, leaving 6 bases of the junction unmatched. Germline loops: CDR1 SNHLY, CDR2 FYNNEI. This CDR3 comprises 14 residues. The CDR3 reads CASSETREWYEQYF. The CDR3 DNA is TGTGCCAGCAGTGAGACGCGGGAGTGGTACGAGCAGTACTTC.

By sample share, this clonotype is medium-sized (0.01 to 0.1%). The chain links TRBV28 to TRBJ1-2; maybe TRBD1 (5 bases). There are 12 residues in the CDR3. V lost 2 bases, J lost 6 bases, and 7 bases lay in between. Germline values: CDR1 MDHEN, CDR2 SYDVKM. DNA for the CDR3: TGTGCCAGCAGTTTACAGGGAGATGGCTACACCTTC. This encodes CASSLQGDGYTF.

This clonotype is labeled medium-sized. The gene calls are TRBV19 and TRBJ1-5, with D possibly being TRBD1 (5 bases). The CDR3 contains 13 residues. The germline V gene encodes CDR1 LNHDA and CDR2 SQIVND (reference sequence). V lost 5 bases and J lost 3, with 8 bases in between. CDR3 amino acids: CASSRQNNQPQHF. CDR3 sequence (DNA): TGTGCCAGTAGTCGACAGAACAATCAGCCCCAGCATTTT.